Listed here are 28 T cell receptor beta chains from one sample, sequenced in a study of cytomegalovirus exposure and HLA in healthy donors. The table came from immunoSEQ multiplex PCR; TCRdb's copy has only in-frame clones and leaves some out. The sample shows about 200,000 clones, 70% to 90% of them seen only once. Material: PBMCs. Every receptor here comes from a young woman in good health and CMV-seronegative.

The table lists this clone with a count of one. V and J are TRBV5-6 and TRBJ1-2, with D possibly matching TRBD1 (5 bases). This CDR3 spans 14 amino acids. V was trimmed by 3 bases and J by 4 bases, leaving 13 bases between them. Looked up from germline, CDR1 is SGHDT and CDR2 is YYEEEE. The CDR3 bases are TGTGCCAGCAGCTGGGGGGACGACGCCTATGGCTACACCTTC. Amino acids: CASSWGDDAYGYTF.

The chain couples TRBV27 to TRBJ2-7; 9 nucleotides line up with TRBD1. Trimming cost V 5 bases and J 4 bases; bases outside gene matches: 6. The CDR3 runs 14 residues. The germline V gene encodes CDR1 MNHEY and CDR2 SMNVEV (reference sequence). The CDR3 region is CASSEGTGRYEQYF. CDR3 sequence (DNA): TGTGCCAGCAGTGAGGGGACAGGGAGGTACGAGCAGTACTTC.

This sequence joins TRBV6-5 and TRBJ2-2; weak D call: TRBD1 (5 bases). Per the germline V gene, CDR1 is MNHEY and CDR2 is SVGAGI. This CDR3 is built from 15 residues. Between the trimmed V and J ends, which lost 2 bases and 5 bases, there was a span of 12 bases. CDR3 sequence reads: CASSYDRSPTGELFF. The CDR3 bases are TGTGCCAGCAGTTACGACAGATCTCCGACCGGGGAGCTGTTTTTT.

This clone turned up a few times. V is TRBV5-4 and J is TRBJ1-3, with 7 bases aligning to TRBD1. The CDR3 consists of 17 residues. V lost 2 bases and J lost 1; bases outside the gene matches: 9. From germline, CDR1 is SGHNT and CDR2 YYREEE (reference sequence). The CDR3 DNA follows: TGTGCCAGCAGCTTCCTCCCGCAGGGGGTTTCTGGAAACACCATATATTTT. This translates into CASSFLPQGVSGNTIYF.

The rearrangement joins TRBV13 to TRBJ1-2; no reliable D call. Trimming left V 0 bases short and J 4 bases short, with 12 bases between. CDR3 length equals 15 residues. Germline V lookup: CDR1 PRHDT, CDR2 FYEKMQ (reference sequence). In nucleotides, the CDR3 is TGTGCCAGCAGCTTAGGGCAGGTTGAAGGCTATGGCTACACCTTC. Translation gives CASSLGQVEGYGYTF.

The chain joins TRBV19 to TRBJ2-7; D is possibly TRBD2 (6 bases). Germline CDR1 LNHDA, CDR2 SQIVND (reference sequence). The CDR3 is made up of 15 amino acids. The germline V and J ends were trimmed by 5 bases and 3 bases, with 17 bases remaining between them. The CDR3 is CASSPPGTPIYEQYF. CDR3 sequence (DNA): TGTGCCAGTAGTCCCCCCGGGACTCCAATCTACGAGCAGTACTTC.

This sequence joins TRBV11-2 and TRBJ1-1, with a tentative D call TRBD1 (6 bases). V was trimmed by 5 bases and J by 3 bases, leaving 19 bases between them. This CDR3 contains 16 residues. Germline-derived CDR1 and CDR2 are SGHAT and FQNNGV. CDR3 residues: CASSPGTGALYTEAFF. Here the CDR3 DNA reads TGTGCCAGCAGCCCGGGGACGGGGGCTTTGTACACTGAAGCTTTCTTT.

The chain is built from TRBV5-1 and TRBJ1-4; 10 bases are shared with TRBD1. CDR3 size: 16 residues. Trimming cost V 0 bases and J 4 bases; bases outside gene matches: 3. The V gene's germline CDR1 is SGHRS and CDR2 YFSETQ. The CDR3 region is CASSLGGQGFNEKLFF. The DNA of the CDR3 is TGCGCCAGCAGCTTGGGGGGACAGGGGTTTAATGAAAAACTGTTTTTT.

This rearrangement joins TRBV28 to TRBJ1-4; D is ambiguous. Germline lookup yields CDR1 MDHEN and CDR2 SYDVKM. Trimming took 8 bases from V and 0 from J, leaving 10 bases between them. CDR3 length: 14 residues. In DNA, the CDR3 is TGTGCCAGCTCGACCAACCCAACTAATGAAAAACTGTTTTTT. Its translation is CASSTNPTNEKLFF.

The chain combines TRBV2 with TRBJ2-1; 11 nucleotides agree with TRBD2. Germline CDR1 and CDR2: SNHLY and FYNNEI. CDR3 size: 14 residues. V dropped 7 bases and J dropped 7; count of bases not matched to a gene: 6. The CDR3: CASTKLAGVNEQFF. The CDR3 bases are TGTGCCAGCACCAAACTAGCGGGAGTGAATGAGCAGTTCTTC.

This clone occurred once. This chain joins TRBV13 and TRBJ1-6, with D possibly being TRBD1 (6 bases). The ends were cut back, 0 bases at V and 4 bases at J, with 10 bases in the middle. CDR1 and CDR2 (germline): PRHDT, FYEKMQ (reference sequence). The CDR3 sequence is 16 residues long. CDR3 residues: CASSLGGAEYNSPLHF. CDR3 sequence (DNA): TGTGCCAGCAGCTTAGGGGGGGCCGAGTATAATTCACCCCTCCACTTT.

The chain joins TRBV29-1 to TRBJ2-5; D not resolved. CDR3 length equals 11 residues. Germline CDR1 is SQVTM and CDR2 is ANQGSEA. The V and J ends lost 4 bases and 4 bases respectively, with 7 bases between them. The CDR3 DNA is TGCAGCGTTGTACTTCTAGAGACCCAGTACTTC. Its protein is CSVVLLETQYF.

The chain joins TRBV2 to TRBJ1-3; no reliable D call. V lost 4 bases to trimming and J lost 2 bases, with 6 bases between them. The V gene's germline CDR1 is SNHLY and CDR2 FYNNEI. This CDR3 contains 13 residues. CDR3 DNA sequence: TGTGCCAGCAGTGGCCAGGCTGGAAACACCATATATTTT. This sequence encodes CASSGQAGNTIYF.

V usage is TRBV18 and J usage is TRBJ2-5; D gene ambiguous. The CDR3 is 15 residues long. CDR1 is KGHSH, CDR2 LQKENI, per germline. Trimming shortened V by 1 base and J by 1 base, and 10 bases separated the two germline ends. The CDR3 sequence: CASSPQHTGQETQYF. The CDR3 DNA reads TGTGCCAGCTCACCACAACATACGGGCCAAGAGACCCAGTACTTC.

This clone was seen just once. CDR3: CASSMTQNTEAFF. The CDR3 coding sequence is TGTGCCAGCAGTATGACACAGAACACTGAAGCTTTCTTT. This rearrangement joins TRBV27 to TRBJ1-1; D not certain. V was pared by 5 bases and J by 1 base, with 8 bases between. The CDR3 sequence is 13 residues long. CDR1 is MNHEY, CDR2 SMNVEV, per germline (reference sequence).

The chain recombines TRBV10-2 with TRBJ1-1; D uncertain. V lost 8 bases and J 2 bases, leaving 12 bases between the germline ends. Germline CDR1 WSHSY, CDR2 SAAADI. This CDR3 comprises 13 residues. The CDR3 bases are TGCGCCAGCCGGGCCAGCTATAACACTGAAGCTTTCTTT. It translates to CASRASYNTEAFF.

This chain links TRBV28 with TRBJ2-3, with 8 bases matching TRBD1. This CDR3 is built from 14 residues. V was clipped by 8 bases and J by 5 bases; unmatched bases: 9. Per the germline V gene, CDR1 is MDHEN and CDR2 is SYDVKM. In nucleotides, the CDR3 is TGTGCCAGCGGACTGACAGGGGAACAAGATACGCAGTATTTT. It yields the protein CASGLTGEQDTQYF.

This chain connects TRBV18 to TRBJ1-2, with D maybe TRBD1 (6 bases). Germline loops: CDR1 KGHSH, CDR2 LQKENI. V was shortened by 3 bases and J by 4 bases, with 12 bases between the two germline ends. The length of the CDR3 is 14 residues. The CDR3 here is CASSPWTDAYGYTF. CDR3 DNA sequence: TGTGCCAGCTCACCCTGGACAGACGCCTATGGCTACACCTTC.

V gene TRBV25-1 combines with J gene TRBJ2-7, with TRBD1 identical over 8 bases. Germline V lookup: CDR1 MGHDK, CDR2 SYGVNS. The CDR3 contains 15 residues. The V segment lost 1 base and the J segment 4 bases; nucleotides outside the gene matches: 6. Written as DNA, the CDR3 is TGTGCCAGCAGTGAATCAGACAGGGGAAGGTACGAGCAGTACTTC. It codes for CASSESDRGRYEQYF.

J is TRBJ2-7 and V is TRBV11-2; D might be TRBD2 (5 bases). This CDR3 region has 14 residues. V was pared by 5 bases and J by 4 bases, with 15 bases between. CDR1 and CDR2 (germline): SGHAT, FQNNGV. As DNA, the CDR3 is TGTGCCAGCAGCCCCCCCGCTAGGGAGTACGAGCAGTACTTC. It codes for CASSPPAREYEQYF.

The chain recombines TRBV11-2 with TRBJ2-1, with 7 bases fitting TRBD2. This CDR3 is built from 15 residues. Germline assignment: CDR1 SGHAT and CDR2 FQNNGV. The trim removed 6 bases at V and 6 bases at J, leaving 11 bases unmatched. The CDR3 DNA reads TGTGCCAGCAGACCAAGCGGGGTGACGCGCAATGAGCAGTTCTTC. Protein sequence: CASRPSGVTRNEQFF.

The V and J genes are TRBV10-3 and TRBJ1-2; 7 bases line up with TRBD1. The CDR3 contains 16 residues. Looked up from germline, CDR1 is ENHRY and CDR2 is SYGVKD. J gave up 4 bases and V 6 bases, and 14 bases lay outside the gene matches. Here the CDR3 reads CAIRSPTGQQPYGYTF. The CDR3 region has the DNA TGTGCCATCAGATCACCCACGGGACAGCAACCCTATGGCTACACCTTC.

The rearrangement links TRBV2 to TRBJ1-1; TRBD1 aligns across 12 bases. The CDR3 extends over 15 amino acids. J was trimmed by 3 bases and V by 6 bases; bases with no gene match: 5. Germline V CDR1 and CDR2: SNHLY, FYNNEI. CDR3 sequence: CASRGTGGQYTEAFF. The DNA of the CDR3 is TGTGCCAGCAGAGGGACAGGGGGCCAGTACACTGAAGCTTTCTTT.

The chain recombines TRBV2 with TRBJ2-3; 11 nucleotides agree with TRBD2. The CDR3 runs 15 residues. CDR1 is SNHLY and CDR2 is FYNNEI in the germline V gene. V shed 8 bases and J 2 bases; nucleotides not matched to a gene: 6. The CDR3: CASQQTSGNTDTQYF. The DNA for the CDR3 is TGTGCCAGCCAACAGACTAGCGGGAACACAGATACGCAGTATTTT.

The gene calls are TRBV28 and TRBJ2-1; TRBD2 might be the D (6 bases). CDR3 length equals 13 residues. Trimming took 7 bases from V and 10 from J, leaving 17 bases between them. In germline, CDR1 is MDHEN, CDR2 SYDVKM. CDR3 sequence: CASTRGKSGEQFF. CDR3 coding DNA: TGTGCCAGCACCCGCGGGAAGTCGGGAGAGCAGTTCTTC.

This clone appeared a single time. The V and J genes are TRBV12-5 and TRBJ2-7; D remains ambiguous. CDR3 length equals 13 residues. The V gene's germline CDR1 is LGHNT and CDR2 FRNRAP. V lost 1 base and J lost 3, with 7 bases in between. CDR3 coding DNA: TGTGCTAGTGGTTTGGACGGACGCTACGAGCAGTACTTC. Translating gives CASGLDGRYEQYF.

This rearrangement joins TRBV5-6 to TRBJ2-7; D possibly corresponds to TRBD1 (6 bases). Germline V gene lookup returns CDR1 SGHDT and CDR2 YYEEEE. Trimming removed 2 bases at V and 8 bases at J, with 17 bases between. This CDR3 has 14 amino acids. CDR3 sequence reads: CASSLGTRDAQQYF. The CDR3 DNA reads as TGTGCCAGCAGCTTAGGGACACGGGACGCCCAGCAGTACTTC.

The rearrangement links TRBV30 to TRBJ2-1; perhaps D is TRBD1 or TRBD2 (5 bases each). V was trimmed by 6 bases and J by 4 bases, leaving 19 bases between them. Germline V gives CDR1 GTSNPN, CDR2 SVGIG (reference sequence). CDR3 length: 15 amino acids. The CDR3 bases are TGTGCCTGTAAAGGGACCCCGGGGACGTACAATGAGCAGTTCTTC. Translation gives CACKGTPGTYNEQFF.